The 13 T cell receptor beta chains given below trace back to one sample, sequenced in a study of T cell repertoires in cytomegalovirus infection. TCRdb recomputed calls from the reads with MiXCR, one row per CDR3 protein. Of 150,000 to 200,000 distinct CDR3 sequences listed, about 30% are singletons. Sequenced input: PBMCs. These receptors all stem from a human donor in good health (CMV status not recorded). Some clones in this sample may be carry-over from other donors' samples.

This clonotype was picked up a small number of times. Relative to the germline gene, one junction end is altered; a read error may explain this. The V gene is TRBV3-1, the J gene TRBJ2-7, with unresolved D. In germline, CDR1 is LGHDT, CDR2 YNNKEL (reference sequence). The CDR3 loop spans 13 amino acids. The CDR3 DNA sequence: TGTGCCAGCAGCCAATCTTTCTCCCACGAGCAGTACTTC. Encoded protein: CASSQSFSHEQYF.

The chain carries TRBV6-6 and TRBJ2-5, with 9 bases that match TRBD1. V lost 2 bases, J lost 5 bases, and 9 bases stayed unmatched. The CDR3 runs to 16 residues. Germline assignment: CDR1 MNHNY and CDR2 SVGAGI (reference sequence). The CDR3 here is CASSYQDRGPTETQYF. The CDR3, as DNA: TGTGCCAGCAGTTACCAGGACAGGGGCCCCACCGAGACCCAGTACTTC.

This clonotype has ten or more counts. This chain connects TRBV5-1 to TRBJ1-1; TRBD1 matches at 7 bases. The CDR3 consists of 16 residues. V gave up 0 bases and J gave up 0 bases; unmatched junction bases: 5. CDR1 is SGHRS, CDR2 YFSETQ, per germline. The DNA of the CDR3 is TGCGCCAGCAGCTTGGTAGGGGGCGAGTTGAACACTGAAGCTTTCTTT. Translated: CASSLVGGELNTEAFF.

This chain uses TRBV7-6 with TRBJ1-5; 9 bases are a match to TRBD1. The CDR3 spans 16 residues. J lost 0 bases, V lost 3 bases, and 3 bases had no gene match. Germline assignment: CDR1 SGHVS and CDR2 FNYEAQ. CDR3 region: CASSLWDRDSNQPQHF. The CDR3 nucleotides are TGTGCCAGCAGCTTGTGGGACAGGGATAGCAATCAGCCCCAGCATTTT.

The CDR3 here is CASSYNQDLNTEAFF. The CDR3 DNA reads TGTGCCAGCAGTTACAACCAGGATCTGAACACTGAAGCTTTCTTT. The chain links TRBV6-6 to TRBJ1-1; no firm D call. The V gene lost 2 bases and the J gene lost 0 bases, with 10 bases spanning the gap. The CDR3 sequence is 15 residues long. The germline V gene encodes CDR1 MNHNY and CDR2 SVGAGI (reference sequence).

The V and J genes are TRBV10-3 and TRBJ1-5, with TRBD1 as a possible D gene (5 bases). Germline assignment: CDR1 ENHRY and CDR2 SYGVKD. The CDR3 consists of 16 residues. Trimming stripped 0 bases from V and 4 bases from J, with 13 bases between. CDR3 loop: CAISESGDRTNQPQHF. CDR3 DNA: TGTGCCATCAGTGAGTCGGGAGACAGAACTAATCAGCCCCAGCATTTT.

The V and J genes are TRBV5-4 and TRBJ2-1, with TRBD1 matching 8 bases. Germline trimming cut 3 bases from V and 7 bases from J; bases unmatched to any gene: 3. The CDR3 is 13 amino acids. The germline V gene encodes CDR1 SGHNT and CDR2 YYREEE (reference sequence). The CDR3 here is CASSYRQGNEQFF. For the CDR3, the DNA is TGTGCCAGCAGCTATAGACAGGGGAATGAGCAGTTCTTC.

The chain couples TRBV30 to TRBJ2-6; D unclear. The V gene's germline CDR1 is GTSNPN and CDR2 SVGIG (reference sequence). CDR3 length: 14 residues. Between the trimmed V and J ends, which lost 2 bases and 0 bases, there was a span of 5 bases. CDR3 coding DNA: TGTGCCTGGAGTATGGACTCTGGGGCCAACGTCCTGACTTTC. Translation gives CAWSMDSGANVLTF.

The CDR3 loop reads CASSQDRGSTEQYF. DNA of the CDR3: TGTGCCAGCAGCCAAGATCGGGGTTCAACCGAGCAGTACTTC. This chain connects TRBV4-2 to TRBJ2-7; D perhaps matches TRBD2 (5 bases). The length of the CDR3 is 14 residues. V dropped 0 bases and J dropped 6 bases, with 12 bases sitting between them. Germline CDR1 is LGHNA and CDR2 is YNFKEQ.

The chain recombines TRBV18 with TRBJ2-7, with 7 bases that match TRBD1. V gave up 2 bases and J gave up 6 bases; unmatched junction bases: 4. This CDR3 spans 13 amino acids. CDR1 is KGHSH, CDR2 LQKENI, per germline. CDR3 nucleotide sequence: TGTGCCAGCTCACCAGAAACAGGGGTCGAGCAGTACTTC. As protein: CASSPETGVEQYF.

The chain joins TRBV7-2 to TRBJ1-3; no clear D. The CDR3 covers 15 residues. V was cut by 6 bases and J by 8 bases, with 20 bases left in between. CDR1 and CDR2 (germline): SGHTA, FQGNSA. CDR3 in DNA: TGTGCCAGCAGAAAAGGCCTGACAACCGGATACACCATATATTTT. This translates into CASRKGLTTGYTIYF.

This clonotype was counted many times. This chain connects TRBV6-1 to TRBJ1-1, with a possible D match to TRBD1 (5 bases). Germline CDR1 reads MNHNS; CDR2 reads SASEGT. This CDR3 has 11 residues. V shed 2 bases and J shed 11 bases, with 9 bases lying between them. The CDR3 reads CASSEQGGAFF. In DNA form, the CDR3 reads TGTGCCAGCAGTGAACAGGGAGGCGCTTTCTTT.

This clonotype was seen at least ten times. The chain is built from TRBV7-8 and TRBJ2-3; D is undetermined. Trimming cost V 10 bases and J 0 bases, with 14 bases left between them. The CDR3 sequence is 14 residues long. Germline V lookup: CDR1 SGHVS, CDR2 FQNEAQ. The CDR3 region is CAIQRDFSTDTQYF. CDR3 in DNA: TGTGCCATACAAAGGGATTTCAGCACAGATACGCAGTATTTT.